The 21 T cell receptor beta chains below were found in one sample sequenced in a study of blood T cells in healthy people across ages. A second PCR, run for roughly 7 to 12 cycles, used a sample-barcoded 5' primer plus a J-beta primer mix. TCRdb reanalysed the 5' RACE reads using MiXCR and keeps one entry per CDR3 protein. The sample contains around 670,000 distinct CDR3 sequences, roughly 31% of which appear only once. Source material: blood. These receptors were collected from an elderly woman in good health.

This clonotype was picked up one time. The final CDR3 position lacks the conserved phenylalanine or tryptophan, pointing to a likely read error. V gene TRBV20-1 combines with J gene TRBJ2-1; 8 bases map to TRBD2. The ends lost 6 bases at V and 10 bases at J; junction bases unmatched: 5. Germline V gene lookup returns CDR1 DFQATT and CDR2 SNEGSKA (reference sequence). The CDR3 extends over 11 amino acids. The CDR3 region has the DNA TGCAGTGCCGGGGGGGGCCGGGAGCAGTTCCTC. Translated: CSAGGGREQFL.

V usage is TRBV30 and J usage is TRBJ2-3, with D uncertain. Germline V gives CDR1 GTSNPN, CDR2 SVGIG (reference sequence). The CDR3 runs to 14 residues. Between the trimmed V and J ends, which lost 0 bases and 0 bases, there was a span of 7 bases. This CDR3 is CAWSVHTSTDTQYF. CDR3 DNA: TGTGCCTGGAGTGTGCATACTAGCACAGATACGCAGTATTTT.

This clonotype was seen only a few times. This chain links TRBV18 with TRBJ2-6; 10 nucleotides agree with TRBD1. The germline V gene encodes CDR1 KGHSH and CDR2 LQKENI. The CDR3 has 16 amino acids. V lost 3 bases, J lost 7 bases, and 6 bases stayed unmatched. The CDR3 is CASSPLRQGAANVLTF. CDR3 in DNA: TGTGCCAGCTCACCCCTTAGACAGGGGGCAGCCAACGTCCTGACTTTC.

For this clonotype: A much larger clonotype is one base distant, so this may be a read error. CDR3 protein: CAWSIHGTNYGYTF. In DNA, the CDR3 is TGTGCCTGGAGTATACATGGTACTAACTATGGCTACACCTTC. The rearrangement joins TRBV30 to TRBJ1-2; no definite D call. There are 14 residues in the CDR3. Trimming removed 2 bases from V and 0 bases from J, with 10 bases in between. The germline gives CDR1 GTSNPN, CDR2 SVGIG (reference sequence).

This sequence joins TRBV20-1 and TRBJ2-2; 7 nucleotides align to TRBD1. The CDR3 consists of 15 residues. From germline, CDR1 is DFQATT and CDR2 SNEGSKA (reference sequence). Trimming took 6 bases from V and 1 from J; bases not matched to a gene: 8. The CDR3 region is CSAGTGARNTGELFF. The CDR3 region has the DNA TGCAGTGCCGGAACAGGGGCGCGGAACACCGGGGAGCTGTTTTTT.

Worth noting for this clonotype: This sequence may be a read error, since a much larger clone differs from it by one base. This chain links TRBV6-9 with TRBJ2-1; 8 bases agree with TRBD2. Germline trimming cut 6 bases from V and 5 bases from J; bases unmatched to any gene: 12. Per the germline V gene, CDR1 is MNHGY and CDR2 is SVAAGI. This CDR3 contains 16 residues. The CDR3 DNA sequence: TGTGCCAGCAGCCACCGTAGCGGGGCGGACCACAATGAGCAGTTCTTC. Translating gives CASSHRSGADHNEQFF.

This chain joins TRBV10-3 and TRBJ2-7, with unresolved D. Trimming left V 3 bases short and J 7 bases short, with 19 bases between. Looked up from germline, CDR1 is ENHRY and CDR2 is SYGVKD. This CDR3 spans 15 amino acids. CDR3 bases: TGTGCCATCAGTGACCCCGGGCTAATCTACAATGAGCAGTACTTC. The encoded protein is CAISDPGLIYNEQYF.

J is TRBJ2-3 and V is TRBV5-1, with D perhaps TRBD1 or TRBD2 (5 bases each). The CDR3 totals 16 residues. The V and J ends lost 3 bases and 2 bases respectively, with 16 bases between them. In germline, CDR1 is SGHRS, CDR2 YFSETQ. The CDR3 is CASSYGWGSSTDTQYF. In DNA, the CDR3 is TGCGCCAGCAGCTACGGTTGGGGGTCGTCCACAGATACGCAGTATTTT.

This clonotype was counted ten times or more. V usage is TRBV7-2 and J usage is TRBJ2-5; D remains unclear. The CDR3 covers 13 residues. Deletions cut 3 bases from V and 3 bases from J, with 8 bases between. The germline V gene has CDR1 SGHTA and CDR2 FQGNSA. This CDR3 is CASSLGIKETQYF. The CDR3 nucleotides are TGTGCCAGCAGCTTGGGGATAAAAGAGACCCAGTACTTC.

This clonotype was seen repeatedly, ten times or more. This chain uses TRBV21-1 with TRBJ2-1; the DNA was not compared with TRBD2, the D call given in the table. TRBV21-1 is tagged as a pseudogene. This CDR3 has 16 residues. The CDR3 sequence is CASSVRAGGSYNEQFF. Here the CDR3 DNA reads TGTGCCAGCAGCGTCCGAGCGGGGGGCTCCTACAATGAGCAGTTCTTC.

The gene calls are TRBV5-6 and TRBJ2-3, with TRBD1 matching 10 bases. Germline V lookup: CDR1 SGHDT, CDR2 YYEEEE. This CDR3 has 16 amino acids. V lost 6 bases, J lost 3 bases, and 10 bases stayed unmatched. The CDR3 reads CASKEGQGWGTDTQYF. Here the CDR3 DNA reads TGTGCCAGCAAGGAGGGACAGGGGTGGGGAACAGATACGCAGTATTTT.

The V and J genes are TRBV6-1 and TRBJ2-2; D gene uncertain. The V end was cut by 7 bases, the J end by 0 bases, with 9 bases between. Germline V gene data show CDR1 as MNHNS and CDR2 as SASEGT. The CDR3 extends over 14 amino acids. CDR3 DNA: TGTGCCAGCAAATTGGGCTCGAACACCGGGGAGCTGTTTTTT. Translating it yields CASKLGSNTGELFF.

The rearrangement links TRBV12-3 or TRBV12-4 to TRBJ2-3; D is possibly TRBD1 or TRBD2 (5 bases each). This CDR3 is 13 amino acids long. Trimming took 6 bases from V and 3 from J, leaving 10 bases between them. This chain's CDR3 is CASRDTRTDTQYF. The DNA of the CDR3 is TGTGCCAGCAGGGACACTAGAACAGATACGCAGTATTTT.

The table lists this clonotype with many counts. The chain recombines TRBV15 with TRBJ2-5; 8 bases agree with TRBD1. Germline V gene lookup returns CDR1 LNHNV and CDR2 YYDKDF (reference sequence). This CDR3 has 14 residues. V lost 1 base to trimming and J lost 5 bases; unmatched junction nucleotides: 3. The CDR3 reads CATSRADRVETQYF. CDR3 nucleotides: TGTGCCACCAGCAGAGCGGACAGGGTGGAGACCCAGTACTTC.

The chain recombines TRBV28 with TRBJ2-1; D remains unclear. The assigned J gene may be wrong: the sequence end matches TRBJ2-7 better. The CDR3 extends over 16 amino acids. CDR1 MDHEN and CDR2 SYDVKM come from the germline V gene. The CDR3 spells CASSSLDGRSYNEQYF. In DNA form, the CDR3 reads TGTGCCAGCAGCTCCTTGGACGGCCGCTCCTACAATGAGCAGTACTTC.

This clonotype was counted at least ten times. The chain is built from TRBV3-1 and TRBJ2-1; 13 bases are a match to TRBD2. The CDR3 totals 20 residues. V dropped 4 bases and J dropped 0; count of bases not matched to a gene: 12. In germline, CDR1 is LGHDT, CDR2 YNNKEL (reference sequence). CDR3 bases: TGTGCCAGCAGCCTACACCCGGGACTAGCGGGGTCGAGCTCCTACAATGAGCAGTTCTTC. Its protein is CASSLHPGLAGSSSYNEQFF.

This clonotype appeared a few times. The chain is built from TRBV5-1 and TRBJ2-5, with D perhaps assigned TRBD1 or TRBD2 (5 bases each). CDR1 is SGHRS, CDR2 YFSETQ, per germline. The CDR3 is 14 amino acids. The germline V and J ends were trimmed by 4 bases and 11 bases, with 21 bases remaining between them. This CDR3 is CASSAGTEYNEQYF. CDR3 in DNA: TGCGCCAGCAGCGCCGGGACGGAGTACAATGAGCAGTACTTC. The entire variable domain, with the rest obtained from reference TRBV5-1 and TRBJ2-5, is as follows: KAGVTQTPRYLIKTRGQQVTLSCSPISGHRSVSWYQQTPGQGLQFLFEYFSETQRNKGNFPGRFSGRQFSNSRSEMNVSTLELGDSALYLCASSAGTEYNEQYFGPGTRLLVL.

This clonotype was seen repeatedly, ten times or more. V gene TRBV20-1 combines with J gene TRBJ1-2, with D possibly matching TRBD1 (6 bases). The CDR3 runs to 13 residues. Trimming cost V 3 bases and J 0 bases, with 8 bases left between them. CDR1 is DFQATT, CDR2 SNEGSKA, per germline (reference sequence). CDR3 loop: CSAREGANYGYTF. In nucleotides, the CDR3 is TGCAGTGCTAGGGAGGGGGCTAACTATGGCTACACCTTC.

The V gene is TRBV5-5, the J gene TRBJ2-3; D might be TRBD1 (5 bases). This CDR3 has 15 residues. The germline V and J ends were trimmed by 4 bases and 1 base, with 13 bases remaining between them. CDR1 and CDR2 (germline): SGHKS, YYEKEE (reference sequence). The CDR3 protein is CASSLAGYGTDTQYF. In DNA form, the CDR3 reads TGTGCCAGCAGCCTGGCAGGGTACGGCACAGATACGCAGTATTTT.

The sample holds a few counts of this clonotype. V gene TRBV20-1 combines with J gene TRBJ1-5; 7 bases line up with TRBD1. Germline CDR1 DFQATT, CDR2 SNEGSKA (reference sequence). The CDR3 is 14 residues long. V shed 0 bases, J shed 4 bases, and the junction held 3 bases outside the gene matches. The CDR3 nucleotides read TGCAGTGCTAGAGACAGGGGGTTTAATCAGCCCCAGCATTTT. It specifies CSARDRGFNQPQHF.

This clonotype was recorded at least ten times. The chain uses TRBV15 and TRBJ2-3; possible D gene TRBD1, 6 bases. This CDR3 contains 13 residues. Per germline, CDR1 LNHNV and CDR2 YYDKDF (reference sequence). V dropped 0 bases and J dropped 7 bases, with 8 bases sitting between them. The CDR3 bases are TGTGCCACCAGCAGAGACAGGGGACATACGCAGTATTTT. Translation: CATSRDRGHTQYF. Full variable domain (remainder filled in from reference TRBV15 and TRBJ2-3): DAMVIQNPRYQVTQFGKPVTLSCSQTLNHNVMYWYQQKSSQAPKLLFHYYDKDFNNEADTPDNFQSRRPNTSFCFLDIRSPGLGDTAMYLCATSRDRGHTQYFGPGTRLTVL.